The clone carrying this T cell receptor beta chain was counted only a few times. What it binds is not known. This sample was included in a study of T cell repertoires in cytomegalovirus infection. The overall study: A matching HLA type, together with CMV infection, was signaled by public TCR beta signatures. Findings and limits, study-wide: Clonotypes of TCR beta that were HLA-C-restricted and CMV-specific dominated the ex vivo response. CMV carriers having the relevant HLA were flagged by cumulative public TCR beta family frequency.

Germline assignment: CDR1 SEHNR and CDR2 FQNEAQ (reference sequence). V lost 2 bases and J lost 5, with 10 bases in between. CDR3 length equals 14 residues. TCRdb reprocessed the reads with MiXCR, giving one entry per CDR3 protein. The table has almost 550,000 distinct CDR3 sequences, 16% seen once. The chain uses TRBV7-9 and TRBJ2-1; D gene unclear. The TCR sequence derives from a human donor in good health (CMV status not recorded). Some clones in this sample may be carry-over from other donors' samples. The sequencing sample was made of CD8+ T cells from PBMCs. CDR3 residues: CASSLQNRNNEQFF. The CDR3 DNA reads as TGTGCCAGCAGCTTACAAAACCGGAACAATGAGCAGTTCTTC.